The present T cell receptor (beta chain) was sequenced within a study of Ad26.COV2.S vaccination and SARS-CoV-2 variants. About the research overall: The Ad26.COV2.S arm of the COV1001 trial was where the donor was placed. Ad26.COV2.S, an intramuscular injection, was given once or twice 56 days apart.

The CDR3 covers 15 residues. Trimming pared 3 bases from V and 3 bases from J, leaving 15 bases between. Per the germline V gene, CDR1 is LNHNV and CDR2 is YYDKDF (reference sequence). Overall study results and limits: Analytic work on TCR breadth and depth might have understated the full extent of total T cell responses.

This clone was observed once. Its antigen remains unknown. Documented treatment: roughly 20 received Ad26.COV2.S at low or high dose, single or two shots; five or six received placebo; per-sample allocation not given. Sampling was performed 63 days after the first vaccine or placebo injection. Donor was an adult aged 18-55 years in Boston. Generated by immunoSEQ multiplex PCR, the TCRdb table keeps only in-frame clones and is missing some. The table has over 350,000 clones, 70% to 90% seen once. This material consisted of peripheral blood, taken in a trial of Ad26.COV2.S vaccine versus placebo. The receptor comes from a person between 18 and 59 years old who received the Ad26.COV2.S COVID-19 vaccine or a placebo. The chain is built from TRBV15 and TRBJ2-7; a possible D gene is TRBD2 (6 bases). CDR3 protein: CATSRDPGGSYEQYF. In DNA form, the CDR3 reads TGTGCCACCAGCAGGGACCCTGGGGGGAGCTACGAGCAGTACTTC.